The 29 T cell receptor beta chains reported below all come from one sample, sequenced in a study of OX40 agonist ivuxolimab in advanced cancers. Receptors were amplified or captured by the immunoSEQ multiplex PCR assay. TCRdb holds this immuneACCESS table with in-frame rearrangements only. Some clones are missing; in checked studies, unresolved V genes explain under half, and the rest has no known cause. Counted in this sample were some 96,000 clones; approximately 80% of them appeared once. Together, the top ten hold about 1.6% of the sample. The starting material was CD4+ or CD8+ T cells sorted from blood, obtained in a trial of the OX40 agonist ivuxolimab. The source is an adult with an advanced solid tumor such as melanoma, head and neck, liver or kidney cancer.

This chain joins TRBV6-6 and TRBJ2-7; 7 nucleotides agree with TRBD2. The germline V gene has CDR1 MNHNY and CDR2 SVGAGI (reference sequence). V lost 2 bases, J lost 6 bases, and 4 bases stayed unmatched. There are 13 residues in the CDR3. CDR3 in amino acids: CASSYGTTSEQYF. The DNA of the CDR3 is TGTGCCAGCAGTTACGGGACTACGAGCGAGCAGTACTTC.

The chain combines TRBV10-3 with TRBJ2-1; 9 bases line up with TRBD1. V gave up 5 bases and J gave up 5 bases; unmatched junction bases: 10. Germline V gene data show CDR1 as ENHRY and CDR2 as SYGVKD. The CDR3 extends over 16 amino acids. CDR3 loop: CAISTPGQGLNNEQFF. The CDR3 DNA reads TGTGCCATCAGTACTCCGGGACAGGGTCTTAACAATGAGCAGTTCTTC.

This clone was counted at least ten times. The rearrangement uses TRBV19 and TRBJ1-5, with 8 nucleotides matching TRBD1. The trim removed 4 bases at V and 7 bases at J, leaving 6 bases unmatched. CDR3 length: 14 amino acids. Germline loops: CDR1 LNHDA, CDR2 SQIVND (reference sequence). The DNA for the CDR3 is TGTGCCAGTAGTACAACAGGGGGAGGGCAGCCCCAGCATTTT. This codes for CASSTTGGGQPQHF.

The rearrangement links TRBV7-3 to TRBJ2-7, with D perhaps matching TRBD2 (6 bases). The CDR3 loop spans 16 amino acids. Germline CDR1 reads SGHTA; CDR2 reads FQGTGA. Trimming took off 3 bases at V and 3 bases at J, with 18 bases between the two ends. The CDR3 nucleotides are TGTGCCAGCAGCTTGGATCGACTAGTCCCCGGCTACGAGCAGTACTTC. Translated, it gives CASSLDRLVPGYEQYF. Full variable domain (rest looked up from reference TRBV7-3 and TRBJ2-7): GAGVSQTPSNKVTEKGKYVELRCDPISGHTALYWYRQSLGQGPEFLIYFQGTGAADDSGLPNDRFFAVRPEGSVSTLKIQRTERGDSAVYLCASSLDRLVPGYEQYFGPGTRLTVT.

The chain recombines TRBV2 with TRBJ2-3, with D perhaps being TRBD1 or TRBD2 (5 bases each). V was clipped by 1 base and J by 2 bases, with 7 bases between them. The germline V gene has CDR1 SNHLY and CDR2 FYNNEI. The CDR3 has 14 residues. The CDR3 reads CASSEGGVTDTQYF. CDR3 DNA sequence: TGTGCCAGCAGTGAAGGAGGGGTCACAGATACGCAGTATTTT.

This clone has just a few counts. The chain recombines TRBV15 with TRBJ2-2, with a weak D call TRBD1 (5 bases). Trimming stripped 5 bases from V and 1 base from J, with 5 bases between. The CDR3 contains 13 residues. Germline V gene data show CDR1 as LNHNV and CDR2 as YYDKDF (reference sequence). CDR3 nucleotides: TGTGCCACCAGCGGACAGAACACCGGGGAGCTGTTTTTT. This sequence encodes CATSGQNTGELFF.

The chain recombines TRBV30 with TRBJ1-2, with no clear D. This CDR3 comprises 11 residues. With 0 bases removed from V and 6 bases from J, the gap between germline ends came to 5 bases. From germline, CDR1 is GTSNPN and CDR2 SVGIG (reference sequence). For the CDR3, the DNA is TGTGCCTGGAGTGTCTTGCATGGCTACACCTTC. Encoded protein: CAWSVLHGYTF.

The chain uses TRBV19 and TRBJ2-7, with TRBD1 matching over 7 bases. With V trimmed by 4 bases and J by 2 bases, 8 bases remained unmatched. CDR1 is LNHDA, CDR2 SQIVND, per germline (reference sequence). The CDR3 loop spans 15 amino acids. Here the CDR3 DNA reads TGTGCCAGTAGTAATGTCCTTGGACAGGCCTACGAGCAGTACTTC. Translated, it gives CASSNVLGQAYEQYF.

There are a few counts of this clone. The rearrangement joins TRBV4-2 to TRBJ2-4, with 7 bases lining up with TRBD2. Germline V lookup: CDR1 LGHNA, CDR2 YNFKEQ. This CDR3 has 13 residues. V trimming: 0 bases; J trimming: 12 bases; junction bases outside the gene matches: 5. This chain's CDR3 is CASSQDLGGNQYF. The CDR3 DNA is TGTGCCAGCAGCCAAGATTTGGGGGGGAATCAGTACTTC.

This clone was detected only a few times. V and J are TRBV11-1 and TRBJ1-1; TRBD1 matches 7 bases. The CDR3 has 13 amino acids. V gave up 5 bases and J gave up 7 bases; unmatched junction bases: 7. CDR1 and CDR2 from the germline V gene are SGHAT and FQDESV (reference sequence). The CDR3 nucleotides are TGTGCCAGCAGCCGAAACAGGGGTTATGAAGCTTTCTTT. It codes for CASSRNRGYEAFF.

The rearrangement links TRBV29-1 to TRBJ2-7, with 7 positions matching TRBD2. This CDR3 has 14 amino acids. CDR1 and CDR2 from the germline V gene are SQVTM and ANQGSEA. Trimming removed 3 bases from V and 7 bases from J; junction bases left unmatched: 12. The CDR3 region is CSVDAPGGWGEQYF. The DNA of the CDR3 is TGCAGCGTTGACGCCCCGGGAGGCTGGGGGGAGCAGTACTTC.

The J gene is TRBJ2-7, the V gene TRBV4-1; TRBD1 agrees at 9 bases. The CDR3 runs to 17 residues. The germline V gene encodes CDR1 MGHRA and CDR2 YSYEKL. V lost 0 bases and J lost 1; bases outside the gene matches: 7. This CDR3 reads CASSQDRLGQGSYEQYF. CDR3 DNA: TGCGCCAGCAGCCAAGATCGGTTGGGACAGGGATCCTACGAGCAGTACTTC.

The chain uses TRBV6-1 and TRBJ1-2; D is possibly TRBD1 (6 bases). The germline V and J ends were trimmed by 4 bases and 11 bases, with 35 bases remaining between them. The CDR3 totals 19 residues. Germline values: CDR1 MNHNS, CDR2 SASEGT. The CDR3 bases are TGTGCCAGCAGTGTTACAGGGAAAGGGCTGCGGTTCAGCCTCCTTGGGTACACCTTC. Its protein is CASSVTGKGLRFSLLGYTF.

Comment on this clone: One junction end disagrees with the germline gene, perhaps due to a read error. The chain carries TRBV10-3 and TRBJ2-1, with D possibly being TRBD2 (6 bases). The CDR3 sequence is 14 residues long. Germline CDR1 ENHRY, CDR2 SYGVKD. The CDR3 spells CASSAKLAIDEQFF. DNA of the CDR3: TGTGCCAGCAGTGCCAAACTAGCTATCGATGAGCAGTTCTTC.

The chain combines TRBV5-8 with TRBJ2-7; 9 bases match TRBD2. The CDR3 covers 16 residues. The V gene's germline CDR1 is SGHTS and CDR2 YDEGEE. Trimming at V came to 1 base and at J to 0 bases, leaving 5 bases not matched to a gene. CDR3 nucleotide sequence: TGTGCCAGCAGCTTGAGTAGCGGGGGAAGCTCCTACGAGCAGTACTTC. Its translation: CASSLSSGGSSYEQYF.

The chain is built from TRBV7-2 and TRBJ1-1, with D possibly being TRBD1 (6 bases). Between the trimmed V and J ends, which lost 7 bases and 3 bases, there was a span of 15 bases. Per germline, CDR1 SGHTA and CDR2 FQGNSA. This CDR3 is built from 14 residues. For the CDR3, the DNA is TGTGCCAGCACCCTCTCTAGGACAGACACTGAAGCTTTCTTT. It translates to CASTLSRTDTEAFF.

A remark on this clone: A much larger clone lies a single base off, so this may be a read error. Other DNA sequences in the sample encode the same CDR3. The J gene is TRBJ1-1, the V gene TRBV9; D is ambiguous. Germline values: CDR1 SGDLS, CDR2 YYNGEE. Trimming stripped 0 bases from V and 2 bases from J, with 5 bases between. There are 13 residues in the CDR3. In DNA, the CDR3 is TGTGCCAGCAGCGTAGAACCCAACACTGAAGCTTTCTTT. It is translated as CASSVEPNTEAFF. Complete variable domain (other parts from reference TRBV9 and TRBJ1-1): DSGVTQTPKHLITATGQRVTLRCSPRSGDLSVYWYQQSLDQGLQFLIQYYNGEERAKGNILERFSAQQFPDLHSELNLSSLELGDSALYFCASSVEPNTEAFFGQGTRLTVV.

This CDR3 is CASSREGNEQYF. The CDR3 DNA reads as TGTGCCAGTAGTCGGGAGGGAAACGAGCAGTACTTC. This rearrangement joins TRBV19 to TRBJ2-7; 8 nucleotides match TRBD2. The trim removed 5 bases at V and 5 bases at J, leaving 2 bases unmatched. In germline, CDR1 is LNHDA, CDR2 SQIVND (reference sequence). This CDR3 region has 12 residues.

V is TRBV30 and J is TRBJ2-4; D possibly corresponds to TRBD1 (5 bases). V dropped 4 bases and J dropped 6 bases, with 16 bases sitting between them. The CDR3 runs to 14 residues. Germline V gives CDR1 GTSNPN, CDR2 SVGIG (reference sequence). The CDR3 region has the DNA TGTGCCTGGACATCTGGGGCCCAAGGAAACATTCAGTACTTC. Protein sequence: CAWTSGAQGNIQYF.

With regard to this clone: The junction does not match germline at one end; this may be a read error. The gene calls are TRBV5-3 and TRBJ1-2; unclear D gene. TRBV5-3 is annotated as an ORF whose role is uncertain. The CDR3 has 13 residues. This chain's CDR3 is CASSLFGSYGYTF. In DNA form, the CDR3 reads TGTGCCAGCAGCTTGTTTGGCAGCTATGGCTACACCTTC.

CDR3 in amino acids: CATSQGVNTIYF. CDR3 sequence (DNA): TGTGCCACCTCCCAGGGGGTGAACACCATATATTTT. The chain employs TRBV6-1 and TRBJ1-3; 7 bases are a match to TRBD1. With 10 bases clipped from V and 7 bases from J, the junction kept 7 bases outside the gene matches. From germline, CDR1 is MNHNS and CDR2 SASEGT. The CDR3 covers 12 residues.

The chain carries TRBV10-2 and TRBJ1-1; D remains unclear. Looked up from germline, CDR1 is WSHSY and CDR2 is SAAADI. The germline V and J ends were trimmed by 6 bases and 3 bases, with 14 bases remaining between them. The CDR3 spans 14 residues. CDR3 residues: CASSLPGSDTEAFF. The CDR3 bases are TGCGCCAGCAGCTTGCCGGGAAGCGACACTGAAGCTTTCTTT.

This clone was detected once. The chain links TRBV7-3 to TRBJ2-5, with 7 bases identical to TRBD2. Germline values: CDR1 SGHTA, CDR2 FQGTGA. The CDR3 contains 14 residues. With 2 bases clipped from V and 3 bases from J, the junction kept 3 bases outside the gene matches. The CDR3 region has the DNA TGTGCCAGCAGCTTAGCGGGAGCGAAAGAGACCCAGTACTTC. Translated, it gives CASSLAGAKETQYF.

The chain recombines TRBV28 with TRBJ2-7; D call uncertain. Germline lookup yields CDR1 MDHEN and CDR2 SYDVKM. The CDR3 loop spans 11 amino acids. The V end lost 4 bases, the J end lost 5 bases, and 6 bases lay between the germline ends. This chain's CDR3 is CASSSRDEQYF. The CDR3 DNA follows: TGTGCCAGCAGTTCCCGGGACGAGCAGTACTTC.

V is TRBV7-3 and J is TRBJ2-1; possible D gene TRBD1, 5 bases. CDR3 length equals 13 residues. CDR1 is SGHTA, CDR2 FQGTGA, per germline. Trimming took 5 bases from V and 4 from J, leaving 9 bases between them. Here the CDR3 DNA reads TGTGCCAGCAGCCCGACAGCGTACAATGAGCAGTTCTTC. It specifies CASSPTAYNEQFF.

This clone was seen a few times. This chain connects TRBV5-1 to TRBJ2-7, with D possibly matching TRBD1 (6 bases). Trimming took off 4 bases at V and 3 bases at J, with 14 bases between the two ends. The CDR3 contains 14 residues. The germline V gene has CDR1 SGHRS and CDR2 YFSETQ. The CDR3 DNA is TGCGCCAGCAGCCGGACGGACAGTAACTACGAGCAGTACTTC. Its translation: CASSRTDSNYEQYF.

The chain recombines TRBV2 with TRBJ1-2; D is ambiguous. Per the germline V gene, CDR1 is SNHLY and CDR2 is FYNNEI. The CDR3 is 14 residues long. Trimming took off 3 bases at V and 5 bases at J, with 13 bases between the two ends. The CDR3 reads CASSDEYSRYGYTF. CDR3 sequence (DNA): TGTGCCAGCAGTGATGAGTACAGCAGATATGGCTACACCTTC. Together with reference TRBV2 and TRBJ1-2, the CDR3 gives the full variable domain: EPEVTQTPSHQVTQMGQEVILRCVPISNHLYFYWYRQILGQKVEFLVSFYNNEISEKSEIFDDQFSVERPDGSNFTLKIRSTKLEDSAMYFCASSDEYSRYGYTFGSGTRLTVV.

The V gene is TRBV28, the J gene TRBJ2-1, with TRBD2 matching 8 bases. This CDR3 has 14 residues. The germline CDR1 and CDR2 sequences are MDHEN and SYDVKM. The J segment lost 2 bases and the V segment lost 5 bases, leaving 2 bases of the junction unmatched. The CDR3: CASSLAGPYNEQFF. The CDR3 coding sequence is TGTGCCAGCAGTCTAGCGGGCCCCTACAATGAGCAGTTCTTC.

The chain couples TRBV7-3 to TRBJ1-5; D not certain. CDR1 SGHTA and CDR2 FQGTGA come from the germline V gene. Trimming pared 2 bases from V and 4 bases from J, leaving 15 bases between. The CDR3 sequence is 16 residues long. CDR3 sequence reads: CASSLPGRDRNQPQHF. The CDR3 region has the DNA TGTGCCAGCAGCTTACCGGGAAGGGATCGGAATCAGCCCCAGCATTTT.